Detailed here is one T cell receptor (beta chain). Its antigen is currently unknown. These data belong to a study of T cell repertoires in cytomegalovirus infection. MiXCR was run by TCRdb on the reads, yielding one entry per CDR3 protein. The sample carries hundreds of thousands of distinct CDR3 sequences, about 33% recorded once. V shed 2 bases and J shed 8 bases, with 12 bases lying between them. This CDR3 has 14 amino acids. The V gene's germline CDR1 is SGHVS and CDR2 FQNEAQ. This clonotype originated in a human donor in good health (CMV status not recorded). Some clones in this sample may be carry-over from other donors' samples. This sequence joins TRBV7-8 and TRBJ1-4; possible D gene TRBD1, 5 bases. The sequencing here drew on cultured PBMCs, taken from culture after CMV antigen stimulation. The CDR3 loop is CASSLLSGDEKLFF. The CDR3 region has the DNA TGTGCCAGCAGCTTATTATCCGGGGACGAAAAACTGTTTTTT.